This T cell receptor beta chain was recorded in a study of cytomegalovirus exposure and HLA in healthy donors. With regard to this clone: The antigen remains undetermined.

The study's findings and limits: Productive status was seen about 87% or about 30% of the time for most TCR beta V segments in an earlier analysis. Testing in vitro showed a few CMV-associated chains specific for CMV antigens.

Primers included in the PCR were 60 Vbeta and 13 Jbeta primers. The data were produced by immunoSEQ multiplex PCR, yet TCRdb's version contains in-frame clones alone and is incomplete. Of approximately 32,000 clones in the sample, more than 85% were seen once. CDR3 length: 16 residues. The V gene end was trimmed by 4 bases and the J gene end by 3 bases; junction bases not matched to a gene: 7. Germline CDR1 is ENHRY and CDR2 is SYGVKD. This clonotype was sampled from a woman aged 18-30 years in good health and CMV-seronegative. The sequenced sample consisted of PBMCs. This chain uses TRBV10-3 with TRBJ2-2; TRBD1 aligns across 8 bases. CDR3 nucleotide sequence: TGTGCCATCAGTGTAGTGGCAGGGGGCGACACCGGGGAGCTGTTTTTT. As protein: CAISVVAGGDTGELFF.